One sample yielded the 30 T cell receptor beta chains listed below, sequenced in a study of T cell repertoires in cytomegalovirus infection. TCRdb itself ran the reads through MiXCR, one entry per CDR3 protein. The sample comprises about 830,000 distinct CDR3 sequences, over 25% of which are singletons, and 9.5% to 15% rests with the top ten. The antigens for these receptors are not known. Here the sequenced sample was cultured CD8+ T cells from PBMCs, taken from culture after CMV antigen stimulation. All receptors come from a human donor in good health (CMV status not recorded). Some clones in this sample may be carry-over from other donors' samples.

The chain joins TRBV6-2 or TRBV6-3 to TRBJ1-5; 9 bases fit TRBD1. The J call is doubtful: the DNA matches TRBJ2-3 better. Germline assignment: CDR1 MNHEY and CDR2 SVGEGT. CDR3 size: 16 residues. The CDR3 protein is CASSQQTGGADQPQYF. The CDR3 nucleotides read TGTGCCAGCAGCCAACAAACAGGGGGCGCGGATCAGCCCCAGTATTTT.

V gene TRBV27 combines with J gene TRBJ1-6; D is ambiguous. Germline V gives CDR1 MNHEY, CDR2 SMNVEV (reference sequence). The CDR3 extends over 17 amino acids. The V gene lost 5 bases and the J gene lost 1 base, with 15 bases spanning the gap. This CDR3 is CASSTPWERSYNSPLHF. DNA of the CDR3: TGTGCCAGCAGTACCCCCTGGGAAAGGTCCTATAATTCACCCCTCCACTTT.

A remark on this clonotype: Relative to the germline gene, one junction end is altered; a read error may explain this. The gene calls are TRBV12-3 or TRBV12-4 and TRBJ2-7, with TRBD2 matching over 13 bases. The CDR3 sequence is 19 residues long. The CDR3 DNA follows: TGTGCCTGCAGCGGACCCTCGACTAGCGGGGGGCCTCCTTCCTACGAGCAGTACTTC. It specifies CACSGPSTSGGPPSYEQYF.

The chain joins TRBV12-3 or TRBV12-4 to TRBJ1-2; D not resolved. V was clipped by 8 bases and J by 4 bases, with 20 bases between them. The CDR3 runs to 15 residues. CDR3 in amino acids: CASSPLPEGVYGYTF. CDR3 DNA sequence: TGTGCCAGCTCCCCTCTTCCGGAGGGCGTCTATGGCTACACCTTC.

This clonotype was recorded many times. This chain joins TRBV6-1 and TRBJ2-2; TRBD1 matches at 8 bases. The CDR3 is 14 amino acids. Germline CDR1 reads MNHNS; CDR2 reads SASEGT. Trimming cost V 4 bases and J 5 bases; bases outside gene matches: 3. CDR3 in amino acids: CASSGTGRTGELFF. The CDR3 DNA reads as TGTGCCAGCAGTGGGACAGGGAGGACCGGGGAGCTGTTTTTT.

The rearrangement joins TRBV5-4 to TRBJ1-1, with no clear D. Germline V gene data show CDR1 as SGHNT and CDR2 as YYREEE (reference sequence). The CDR3 has 14 amino acids. V was trimmed by 0 bases and J by 0 bases, leaving 6 bases between them. This CDR3 reads CASSLERMNTEAFF. CDR3 DNA sequence: TGTGCCAGCAGCTTGGAGCGGATGAACACTGAAGCTTTCTTT.

This rearrangement joins TRBV19 to TRBJ2-4; 10 bases map to TRBD2. The CDR3 contains 16 residues. CDR1 and CDR2 from the germline V gene are LNHDA and SQIVND (reference sequence). V lost 1 base to trimming and J lost 0 bases; unmatched junction nucleotides: 0. CDR3: CASSIGTSGAKNIQYF. CDR3 DNA: TGTGCCAGTAGTATAGGGACTAGCGGAGCCAAAAACATTCAGTACTTC.

This clonotype was detected many times. V usage is TRBV7-6 and J usage is TRBJ2-5, with 11 bases aligning to TRBD2. This CDR3 has 18 residues. The V and J ends lost 7 bases and 2 bases, in that order; junction bases with no gene match: 15. Germline CDR1 and CDR2: SGHVS and FNYEAQ. CDR3 sequence: CASIPIPPSGGHQETQYF. In DNA form, the CDR3 reads TGTGCCAGCATCCCCATCCCCCCTAGCGGGGGGCATCAAGAGACCCAGTACTTC.

The CDR3 bases are TGTGCCAGCAGTTTGACCCCCCACGAGCAGTACGTC. It yields the protein CASSLTPHEQYV. This chain joins TRBV12-3 or TRBV12-4 and TRBJ2-7; D is ambiguous. The CDR3 contains 12 residues. Between the trimmed V and J ends, which lost 3 bases and 5 bases, there was a span of 8 bases.

The chain is built from TRBV9 and TRBJ2-1, with 8 bases lining up with TRBD1. Germline V gene lookup returns CDR1 SGDLS and CDR2 YYNGEE. The CDR3 length is 15 residues. The V gene end was trimmed by 4 bases and the J gene end by 5 bases; junction bases not matched to a gene: 8. CDR3 region: CASSTWTGPNNEQFF. The CDR3 DNA reads as TGTGCCAGCAGCACCTGGACAGGGCCCAACAATGAGCAGTTCTTC. The full variable domain, in which reference TRBV9 and TRBJ2-1 provide the parts outside the CDR3, is DSGVTQTPKHLITATGQRVTLRCSPRSGDLSVYWYQQSLDQGLQFLIQYYNGEERAKGNILERFSAQQFPDLHSELNLSSLELGDSALYFCASSTWTGPNNEQFFGPGTRLTVL.

The rearrangement links TRBV6-2 or TRBV6-3 to TRBJ1-2; no firm D call. The V gene's germline CDR1 is MNHEY and CDR2 SVGEGT. The CDR3 sequence is 13 residues long. Trimming took off 6 bases at V and 2 bases at J, with 10 bases between the two ends. The CDR3 region has the DNA TGTGCCAGCAGCCCCGACATGAACTATGGCTACACCTTC. It is translated as CASSPDMNYGYTF.

This clonotype occurred many times. This chain connects TRBV7-6 to TRBJ2-2; 12 positions match TRBD2. The CDR3 has 17 amino acids. The ends lost 2 bases at V and 5 bases at J; junction bases unmatched: 6. Germline loops: CDR1 SGHVS, CDR2 FNYEAQ. The CDR3 loop is CASSLPSGGAVTGELFF. CDR3 nucleotides: TGTGCCAGCAGCTTACCTAGCGGGGGGGCCGTTACCGGGGAGCTGTTTTTT.

The J gene is TRBJ2-1, the V gene TRBV12-3 or TRBV12-4; D gene uncertain. The CDR3 loop spans 16 amino acids. With 4 bases removed from V and 8 bases from J, the gap between germline ends came to 21 bases. CDR3 bases: TGTGCCAGCAGTTGGGCCGCGGTTCCGTCGACCCATGAGCAGTTCTTC. It codes for CASSWAAVPSTHEQFF.

The chain couples TRBV27 to TRBJ1-1, with a weak D call TRBD1 (5 bases). From germline, CDR1 is MNHEY and CDR2 SMNVEV (reference sequence). Trimming removed 5 bases at V and 1 base at J, with 14 bases between. The CDR3 consists of 15 residues. The chain's CDR3 is CASSPIGGANTEAFF. The CDR3 region has the DNA TGTGCCAGCAGTCCAATAGGTGGGGCGAACACTGAAGCTTTCTTT.

To note about this clonotype: A read error may produce the germline difference seen at one junction end. The chain uses TRBV6-1 and TRBJ2-2; tentatively, D is TRBD1 (5 bases). Germline values: CDR1 MNHNS, CDR2 SASEGT. This CDR3 has 14 amino acids. The chain's CDR3 is CANSPRQYTGELFF. The CDR3 DNA reads as TGTGCCAACAGTCCCCGACAGTACACCGGGGAGCTGTTTTTT.

The chain joins TRBV6-5 to TRBJ2-7, with D unclear. The ends were cut back, 6 bases at V and 5 bases at J, with 8 bases in the middle. The CDR3 is 11 amino acids. Germline-derived CDR1 and CDR2 are MNHEY and SVGAGI. CDR3 sequence: CASRTGNEQYV. The CDR3 nucleotides read TGTGCCAGCAGGACTGGGAACGAGCAGTACGTC.

The J gene is TRBJ1-5, the V gene TRBV27; D gene unclear. Germline lookup yields CDR1 MNHEY and CDR2 SMNVEV (reference sequence). V lost 5 bases and J lost 11, with 25 bases in between. This CDR3 is built from 16 residues. CDR3 sequence reads: CASSPIRADPTSAQHF. CDR3 sequence (DNA): TGTGCCAGCAGTCCTATCCGGGCAGATCCCACATCGGCCCAGCATTTT.

The V gene is TRBV6-5, the J gene TRBJ2-7; no clear D. CDR3 size: 15 residues. The V gene lost 1 base and the J gene lost 3 bases, with 13 bases spanning the gap. Germline V gene lookup returns CDR1 MNHEY and CDR2 SVGAGI. Here the CDR3 reads CASSYYSQADYEQYF. Here the CDR3 DNA reads TGTGCCAGCAGTTACTATTCCCAGGCGGACTACGAGCAGTACTTC.

The chain combines TRBV27 with TRBJ1-2, with a possible D match to TRBD1 (6 bases). CDR3 length equals 13 residues. CDR1 and CDR2 (germline): MNHEY, SMNVEV (reference sequence). Trimming stripped 3 bases from V and 8 bases from J, with 13 bases between. The CDR3 spells CASSLGATQGYTF. CDR3 sequence (DNA): TGTGCCAGCAGTTTGGGGGCAACCCAGGGCTACACCTTC.

This clonotype was observed a few times. This rearrangement joins TRBV4-2 to TRBJ1-1; D unclear. The germline gives CDR1 LGHNA, CDR2 YNFKEQ. The CDR3 covers 15 residues. The V end was cut by 0 bases, the J end by 0 bases, with 8 bases between. The CDR3 reads CASSQDGVMNTEAFF. CDR3 nucleotide sequence: TGTGCCAGCAGCCAAGACGGGGTGATGAACACTGAAGCTTTCTTT.

Only a few counts were recorded for this clonotype. The chain links TRBV2 to TRBJ2-2; no firm D call. The CDR3 sequence is 14 residues long. V gave up 4 bases and J gave up 2 bases, with 8 bases separating them. Germline CDR1 reads SNHLY; CDR2 reads FYNNEI. The CDR3 DNA reads TGTGCCAGCAGTGGAGCAGGAAACACCGGGGAGCTGTTTTTT. Amino acids: CASSGAGNTGELFF.

The sample holds a few counts of this clonotype. The chain carries TRBV4-2 and TRBJ2-1; D is uncertain. Germline V CDR1 and CDR2: LGHNA, YNFKEQ. The CDR3 runs to 13 residues. V shed 4 bases and J shed 10 bases, with 14 bases lying between them. CDR3 loop: CASSLRLHEEQFF. CDR3 DNA: TGTGCCAGCAGCCTTAGATTGCACGAGGAGCAGTTCTTC.

The CDR3 DNA sequence: TGTGCCAGCAGCGTAGAATGGACAGGGTCCTACAATGAGCAGTTCTTC. It translates to CASSVEWTGSYNEQFF. This chain uses TRBV9 with TRBJ2-1; 8 positions match TRBD1. Germline V gene sequence: CDR1 SGDLS, CDR2 YYNGEE. The CDR3 has 16 amino acids. The V gene end was trimmed by 0 bases and the J gene end by 1 base; junction bases not matched to a gene: 3.

This clonotype was observed many times. This sequence joins TRBV6-5 and TRBJ1-1, with TRBD1 matching 7 bases. V lost 2 bases and J lost 7; bases outside the gene matches: 7. Germline assignment: CDR1 MNHEY and CDR2 SVGAGI. The CDR3 is 14 amino acids. Written as DNA, the CDR3 is TGTGCCAGCAGTTACGGGGACAGCACCTTTGAAGCTTTCTTT. Its translation: CASSYGDSTFEAFF.

This clonotype has at least ten counts. The chain uses TRBV12-3 or TRBV12-4 and TRBJ2-3; D is possibly TRBD2 (5 bases). The CDR3 loop spans 19 amino acids. Trimming removed 3 bases at V and 4 bases at J, with 26 bases between. The CDR3 spells CASSFFLPGKTHPADTQYF. In DNA form, the CDR3 reads TGTGCCAGCAGTTTCTTCCTTCCCGGGAAGACCCATCCCGCAGATACGCAGTATTTT.

This clonotype was counted many times. V gene TRBV6-4 combines with J gene TRBJ2-3, with TRBD2 matching over 11 bases. The CDR3 length is 14 residues. Per the germline V gene, CDR1 is MRHNA and CDR2 is SNTAGT. Trimming cost V 8 bases and J 6 bases; bases outside gene matches: 7. The CDR3 DNA follows: TGTGCCAGCCGGACTAGCGGGCTATCGGATACGCAGTATTTT. This sequence encodes CASRTSGLSDTQYF.

The chain uses TRBV12-3 or TRBV12-4 and TRBJ1-5; D is ambiguous. V was clipped by 3 bases and J by 12 bases, with 15 bases between them. The CDR3 totals 13 residues. The CDR3 loop is CASSFPTEKGQHF. Written as DNA, the CDR3 is TGTGCCAGCAGTTTCCCGACGGAGAAGGGCCAGCATTTT.

This clonotype has a count of ten or more. The J gene is TRBJ1-1, the V gene TRBV4-3; D ambiguous. CDR1 is LGHNA and CDR2 is YSLEER in the germline V gene. The length of the CDR3 is 13 residues. Trimming cost V 5 bases and J 5 bases, with 12 bases left between them. The DNA for the CDR3 is TGCGCCAGCAGCGATGGGGTGGGAACTGAAGCTTTCTTT. Translation: CASSDGVGTEAFF.

The chain joins TRBV14 to TRBJ2-7; D possibly corresponds to TRBD1 (6 bases). The V gene's germline CDR1 is SGHDN and CDR2 FVKESK. The germline V and J ends were trimmed by 4 bases and 4 bases, with 26 bases remaining between them. The CDR3 spans 18 residues. The CDR3 loop reads CASSRTQSAAGQQYEQYF. The CDR3 DNA reads as TGTGCCAGCAGCCGAACGCAAAGCGCAGCCGGACAGCAATACGAGCAGTACTTC.

This chain connects TRBV7-2 to TRBJ1-5; no firm D call. CDR1 is SGHTA and CDR2 is FQGNSA in the germline V gene. Trimming removed 5 bases from V and 2 bases from J, with 13 bases in between. The CDR3 spans 15 residues. The CDR3 DNA follows: TGTGCCAGCAGCCATAGAGGATGGGGCAATCAGCCCCAGCATTTT. This encodes CASSHRGWGNQPQHF.